Presented here are 21 T cell receptor beta chains from one specimen sequenced in a study of T-cell memory formation after mild COVID-19. One entry per CDR3 protein, called by TCRdb with MiXCR from the 5' RACE reads. Of about 430,000 distinct CDR3 sequences listed, more than 20% are singletons. What was sequenced was PBMCs or a T cell subset sorted from them (not recorded which). The receptors were gathered from an adult woman who had mild COVID-19 (a few samples of this study predate the infection). Cell type and time point are not known.

This clonotype was counted only a few times. The chain combines TRBV5-1 with TRBJ2-1, with TRBD2 matching over 11 bases. The V and J ends lost 0 bases and 8 bases, in that order; junction bases with no gene match: 7. The CDR3 consists of 16 residues. The germline CDR1 and CDR2 sequences are SGHRS and YFSETQ. The CDR3 coding sequence is TGCGCCAGCAGCTTGGATGCTAGCGGGGGGCCCCATGAGCAGTTCTTC. It translates to CASSLDASGGPHEQFF.

The sample holds a few counts of this clonotype. The chain is built from TRBV7-8 and TRBJ2-3, with 7 bases lining up with TRBD2. The V segment lost 3 bases and the J segment 2 bases; nucleotides outside the gene matches: 8. The V gene's germline CDR1 is SGHVS and CDR2 FQNEAQ. This CDR3 comprises 16 residues. The CDR3: CASSFFGGGTTDTQYF. The CDR3 DNA is TGTGCCAGCAGCTTCTTTGGGGGAGGGACCACAGATACGCAGTATTTT.

The chain combines TRBV14 with TRBJ1-5; D is unresolved. The CDR3 is 13 residues long. V dropped 2 bases and J dropped 4 bases, with 6 bases sitting between them. Germline V gene sequence: CDR1 SGHDN, CDR2 FVKESK. The CDR3 sequence: CASSQFPNQPQHF. In DNA, the CDR3 is TGTGCCAGCAGCCAATTCCCTAATCAGCCCCAGCATTTT.

The gene calls are TRBV20-1 and TRBJ2-3, with 9 bases identical to TRBD2. The J segment lost 4 bases and the V segment lost 5 bases, leaving 13 bases of the junction unmatched. Per germline, CDR1 DFQATT and CDR2 SNEGSKA (reference sequence). This CDR3 contains 16 residues. The chain's CDR3 is CSARRGLASGADTQYF. CDR3 DNA: TGCAGTGCTCGAAGAGGACTAGCGTCCGGGGCAGATACGCAGTATTTT.

The rearrangement uses TRBV7-3 and TRBJ1-1; tentative D call: TRBD1 (6 bases). The CDR3 contains 16 residues. CDR1 is SGHTA and CDR2 is FQGTGA in the germline V gene. V shed 3 bases and J shed 4 bases, with 18 bases lying between them. The CDR3 coding sequence is TGTGCCAGCAGCTTGGTACGCCCACAGGGTAGCACTGAAGCTTTCTTT. Residues: CASSLVRPQGSTEAFF.

This clonotype has only one observation. This chain joins TRBV20-1 and TRBJ1-6, with 8 bases that match TRBD1. Germline V gene data show CDR1 as DFQATT and CDR2 as SNEGSKA (reference sequence). This CDR3 is 13 amino acids long. Trimming removed 6 bases from V and 7 bases from J; junction bases left unmatched: 5. The CDR3 nucleotides are TGCAGTGCACCTACAGGGGGGAATTCACCCCTCCACTTT. Amino acid sequence: CSAPTGGNSPLHF.

V gene TRBV6-5 combines with J gene TRBJ2-1; D unresolved. CDR1 and CDR2 from the germline V gene are MNHEY and SVGAGI. The CDR3 contains 11 residues. V lost 5 bases, J lost 7 bases, and 6 bases lay in between. In DNA, the CDR3 is TGTGCCAGCAGTCGCGAGAATGAGCAGTTCTTC. Translation: CASSRENEQFF.

Only a few counts were recorded for this clonotype. The chain employs TRBV19 and TRBJ1-5; 7 positions agree with TRBD1. Germline CDR1 and CDR2: LNHDA and SQIVND (reference sequence). This CDR3 has 15 residues. Trimming at V came to 6 bases and at J to 2 bases, leaving 7 bases not matched to a gene. This CDR3 reads CASRRQGGGNQPQHF. DNA of the CDR3: TGTGCCAGTAGGAGACAGGGAGGCGGCAATCAGCCCCAGCATTTT.

Only a few counts were recorded for this clonotype. The chain is built from TRBV7-9 and TRBJ2-1; either TRBD1 or TRBD2 may supply D (5 bases each). Trimming removed 4 bases at V and 8 bases at J, with 12 bases between. From germline, CDR1 is SEHNR and CDR2 FQNEAQ (reference sequence). The CDR3 covers 13 residues. The CDR3 region has the DNA TGTGCCAGCAGCTGGGACGCAGACTATGAGCAGTTCTTC. Translated: CASSWDADYEQFF.

This clonotype was seen a few times. The chain combines TRBV11-3 with TRBJ2-5; D uncertain. The CDR3 is made up of 15 amino acids. V was shortened by 3 bases and J by 5 bases, with 16 bases between the two germline ends. The germline V gene encodes CDR1 SGHNT and CDR2 YENEEA. This CDR3 is CASSLGPRVWETQYF. CDR3 in DNA: TGTGCCAGCAGCTTGGGCCCACGGGTCTGGGAGACCCAGTACTTC.

A few counts support this clonotype. V is TRBV6-2 or TRBV6-3 and J is TRBJ2-7, with TRBD1 matching 8 bases. From germline, CDR1 is MNHEY and CDR2 SVGEGT. The CDR3 is made up of 19 amino acids. The J segment lost 0 bases and the V segment lost 0 bases, leaving 13 bases of the junction unmatched. The DNA for the CDR3 is TGTGCCAGCAGTTACTCGATTCTTCCGGGACAGGTGAGCTCCTACGAGCAGTACTTC. Translated: CASSYSILPGQVSSYEQYF.

This clonotype was seen ten or more times. The rearrangement joins TRBV4-1 to TRBJ2-5; no firm D call. CDR3 length equals 14 residues. Per the germline V gene, CDR1 is MGHRA and CDR2 is YSYEKL. Trimming left V 0 bases short and J 2 bases short, with 7 bases between. CDR3 DNA sequence: TGCGCCAGCAGCCAAGATAACAAGCAAGAGACCCAGTACTTC. It specifies CASSQDNKQETQYF.

In this sample, this clonotype turned up a few times. The gene calls are TRBV7-9 and TRBJ2-3, with D possibly being TRBD2 (6 bases). Germline V gene data show CDR1 as SEHNR and CDR2 as FQNEAQ (reference sequence). The CDR3 loop spans 13 amino acids. Deletions cut 10 bases from V and 2 bases from J, with 13 bases between. The CDR3 nucleotides read TGTGCCAATCAGGCGGGGAACACAGATACGCAGTATTTT. Protein sequence: CANQAGNTDTQYF.

This rearrangement joins TRBV3-1 to TRBJ1-2; no firm D call. V was pared by 0 bases and J by 2 bases, with 7 bases between. Looked up from germline, CDR1 is LGHDT and CDR2 is YNNKEL (reference sequence). The CDR3 contains 14 residues. The CDR3 spells CASSQDPENYGYTF. The CDR3 region has the DNA TGTGCCAGCAGCCAAGATCCAGAAAACTATGGCTACACCTTC. The whole variable domain, filled in from reference TRBV3-1 and TRBJ1-2, reads DTAVSQTPKYLVTQMGNDKSIKCEQNLGHDTMYWYKQDSKKFLKIMFSYNNKELIINETVPNRFSPKSPDKAHLNLHINSLELGDSAVYFCASSQDPENYGYTFGSGTRLTVV.

The gene calls are TRBV10-3 and TRBJ2-7; no firm D call. Germline values: CDR1 ENHRY, CDR2 SYGVKD. The CDR3 has 15 residues. V lost 3 bases, J lost 6 bases, and 18 bases lay in between. The CDR3 DNA follows: TGTGCCATCAGTGAAGGGATGGCTGGGGTAGTCGAGCAGTACTTC. It encodes CAISEGMAGVVEQYF.

This clonotype was detected only a few times. J is TRBJ2-7 and V is TRBV12-3 or TRBV12-4; possibly TRBD1 or TRBD2 for D (6 bases each). Trimming took 3 bases from V and 2 from J, leaving 8 bases between them. This CDR3 is 13 amino acids long. For the CDR3, the DNA is TGTGCCAGCAGTTTCGGGGGCCCCTACGAGCAGTACTTC. Its translation is CASSFGGPYEQYF.

This chain links TRBV11-2 with TRBJ1-1; no clear D. Germline CDR1 is SGHAT and CDR2 is FQNNGV. V was pared by 5 bases and J by 10 bases, with 20 bases between. This CDR3 has 14 amino acids. Here the CDR3 DNA reads TGTGCCAGCAGCCCTCGGCAGACAACACTAGGAGCTTTCTTT. Protein product: CASSPRQTTLGAFF.

The sample holds a few counts of this clonotype. The chain carries TRBV6-1 and TRBJ1-1; no definite D call. Germline V gene sequence: CDR1 MNHNS, CDR2 SASEGT. The CDR3 totals 13 residues. V lost 3 bases and J 1 base, leaving 6 bases between the germline ends. As DNA, the CDR3 is TGTGCCAGCAGTGACGGATCGAACACTGAAGCTTTCTTT. Translating it yields CASSDGSNTEAFF.

This clonotype has a single count. This may arise from a read error, as a much more abundant clone is one base away. V is TRBV7-3 and J is TRBJ2-5; D might be TRBD1 (5 bases). In germline, CDR1 is SGHTA, CDR2 FQGTGA. The CDR3 totals 13 residues. The V end lost 5 bases, the J end lost 2 bases, and 9 bases lay between the germline ends. Written as DNA, the CDR3 is TGTGCCAGCAGCCCGAAGGGGCAAGAGACCCAGTACTTC. Amino acids: CASSPKGQETQYF.

J is TRBJ2-1 and V is TRBV30; 10 bases map to TRBD1. The CDR3 runs 13 residues. Trimming cost V 5 bases and J 8 bases; bases outside gene matches: 6. CDR1 and CDR2 (germline): GTSNPN, SVGIG (reference sequence). CDR3 in amino acids: CAWGQGVNDEQFF. Written as DNA, the CDR3 is TGTGCCTGGGGACAGGGGGTAAACGATGAGCAGTTCTTC.

This clonotype appeared many times. J is TRBJ2-3 and V is TRBV2; TRBD2 matches at 7 bases. This CDR3 has 15 residues. Per germline, CDR1 SNHLY and CDR2 FYNNEI. Trimming removed 8 bases from V and 1 base from J; junction bases left unmatched: 9. The CDR3, as DNA: TGTGCCAGCGGTAGACCGGCGGGGGGCACAGATACGCAGTATTTT. Protein: CASGRPAGGTDTQYF.